One T cell receptor beta chain is described in this entry. Its antigen is not known. The junction shows a germline mismatch at one end, possibly a read error. This specimen comes from a study of tumor-infiltrating lymphocytes in primary liver carcinoma. Study-wide points: The study found a significantly higher top-250-clone fraction in tumors than in blood (p = 0.039). Tumor-blood pairs (like tumor-adjacent pairs) overlapped less than tumor region pairs did.

From 400 to 500 ng total RNA, TCR beta cDNA was generated with a primer in the constant region. Library construction for TCR beta comprised three nested multiplex PCR rounds performed with slightly modified ARM-PCR. TCRdb itself ran the multiplex PCR reads through MiXCR, one entry per CDR3 protein. The sample consists of 70,000 to 95,000 distinct CDR3 sequences, about 70% of them appearing once. The study co-extracted DNA and RNA from 20-30 mg of unsorted bulk tissue. Chronic HBV infection was present in the patients, who were treatment-naive. Every tumor specimen contained over 80% viable tumor cells. This clonotype originated in a middle-aged man with primary liver carcinoma and hepatitis B virus infection. Sample: liver tumor tissue from sampling region 4. Subset: tumor region T4, right-lateral pole.

The CDR3 DNA reads TGTGCCAGCAACTACTCTTCGCCTAGCGGGAGGGGAGGCGGGCTCTTC. Amino acids: CASNYSSPSGRGGGLF. The J gene is TRBJ2-1, the V gene TRBV11-2; 12 bases are a match to TRBD2. The CDR3 consists of 16 residues. Germline V CDR1 and CDR2: SGHAT, FQNNGV.